This T cell receptor (beta chain) comes out of a study of Ad26.COV2.S vaccination and SARS-CoV-2 variants. Across the study: Within the COV1001 Ad26.COV2.S trial arm, the donor was enrolled. Ad26.COV2.S given intramuscularly, once or twice 56 days apart.

This CDR3 is 15 amino acids long. Looked up from germline, CDR1 is MNHEY and CDR2 is SVGEGT. V gave up 2 bases and J gave up 9 bases; unmatched junction bases: 8. Profiled with immunoSEQ multiplex PCR; TCRdb holds only in-frame clones, not every one. Among hundreds of thousands of clones listed, 80% to 90% were seen once. Treatment described: some 19 received Ad26.COV2.S at low or high dose, single or two shots; five or six received placebo; per-sample allocation not given. Day 63 after the first injection of vaccine or placebo was the sampling time. The chain has TRBV6-2 or TRBV6-3 and TRBJ2-1, with 9 nucleotides matching TRBD2. The receptor was isolated from a person between 18 and 65 years old who received the Ad26.COV2.S COVID-19 vaccine or a placebo. Sequencing was performed on peripheral blood, taken in a trial of Ad26.COV2.S vaccine versus placebo. CDR3 sequence reads: CASSYPSGIVVEQFF. In nucleotides, the CDR3 is TGTGCCAGCAGTTACCCTAGCGGGATAGTTGTTGAGCAGTTCTTC.